Listed below are T cell receptor beta chains from one sample, sequenced in a study of blood T cell repertoires in COVID-19. Only in-frame clones appear in the TCRdb table, and some are missing; sequencing was by immunoSEQ multiplex PCR. Of roughly 300,000 clones listed, roughly 90% were seen once; the top ten hold 5% to 7.5%. Material: peripheral blood. Receptors originate from a man aged 18 to 29 who had recovered from COVID-19. Both conserved end residues are part of each CDR3. The D gene is left open where the match is weak. Clone size is given for some rows only: seen once, a few or many times, or a class if the clone is expanded.

cdr3_nt	cdr3_aa	clone_size	j_call	v_call	d_call
TGTGCCAGTAGTATCCAGGGACAGGGAAGAAGCGGAAACACCATATATTTT	CASSIQGQGRSGNTIYF	few	TRBJ1-3	TRBV19	TRBD1
TGTGCCAGCAGCTCCTTGATAGCGGGAGGTGGCAATGAGCAGTTCTTC	CASSSLIAGGGNEQFF	-	TRBJ2-1	TRBV7-9	TRBD2
TGTGCCACCCGGGACACGGTAGATGAAAAACTGTTTTTT	CATRDTVDEKLFF	-	TRBJ1-4	TRBV6-5	-
TGTGCCAGCAGCGAAACTGCCGGGACAGGGTGGCTTCGGGGCGAAAAACTGTTTTTT	CASSETAGTGWLRGEKLFF	-	TRBJ1-4	TRBV7-9	TRBD1
TGTGCCTGGAGTGTGGGACAGGGAACCAAACAGCCCCAGCATTTT	CAWSVGQGTKQPQHF	once	TRBJ1-5	TRBV30	TRBD1
TGTGCCAGCAGCGGACAGGTCTCAACTAATGAAAAACTGTTTTTT	CASSGQVSTNEKLFF	-	TRBJ1-4	TRBV7-9	TRBD1
TGTGCCAGCAGGGGAGGACGGAACCTTGAAGCTTTCTTT	CASRGGRNLEAFF	once	TRBJ1-1	TRBV12-3/TRBV12-4	-
TGTGCCAGCAGTTTAGACAGGGTGGGTGGCTACACCTTC	CASSLDRVGGYTF	-	TRBJ1-2	TRBV27	TRBD1
TGTGCCAGAGCCCCGTTAAGCGGCCGATCCTACAATGAGCAGTTCTTC	CARAPLSGRSYNEQFF	-	TRBJ2-1	TRBV2	-
TGTGCCAGCTCACCGAACAGAGACTATGGCTACACCTTC	CASSPNRDYGYTF	-	TRBJ1-2	TRBV18	-
TGTGCCAGCAGCGCTAGCGGGGGGGCCGTAGGGACAGATACGCAGTATTTT	CASSASGGAVGTDTQYF	-	TRBJ2-3	TRBV9	TRBD2
TGTGCCAGCAGCCTACAGGGGGCGTCTGGCTACACCTTC	CASSLQGASGYTF	-	TRBJ1-2	TRBV12-3/TRBV12-4	TRBD1
TGTGCCAGCAGTCCCTTAGACGGACTAGCGGGGGGGGCTTACTACAATGAGCAGTTCTTC	CASSPLDGLAGGAYYNEQFF	-	TRBJ2-1	TRBV6-2/TRBV6-3	TRBD2
TGTGCCACCAGCAGGGGCGACAGGGGCGAGTCAGAGACCCAGTACTTC	CATSRGDRGESETQYF	-	TRBJ2-5	TRBV15	TRBD1
TGTGCCAGCAGCTTGGAGGGGCCGAACACTGAAGCTTTCTTT	CASSLEGPNTEAFF	-	TRBJ1-1	TRBV5-5	-
TGTGCCAGCAGCTCAAACACGAACACTGAAGCTTTCTTT	CASSSNTNTEAFF	-	TRBJ1-1	TRBV11-3	-
TGTGCCAGTAGTCCCCTGGGGCACAATCAGCCCCAGCATTTT	CASSPLGHNQPQHF	-	TRBJ1-5	TRBV19	-
TGTGCCAGCAGCTTTCGGGGGGGCTACGAGCAGTACTTC	CASSFRGGYEQYF	once	TRBJ2-7	TRBV13	TRBD2
TGTGCTAGTGGTTTGAACATGAACACTGAAGCTTTCTTT	CASGLNMNTEAFF	-	TRBJ1-1	TRBV12-5	-
TGTGCCAGCAGCCCGGGACTAGCGGTATACGAGCAGTACTTC	CASSPGLAVYEQYF	-	TRBJ2-7	TRBV4-2	TRBD2
TGTGCCAGTAGTATCCAGACAGGGTCGTCTGGAAACACCATATATTTT	CASSIQTGSSGNTIYF	-	TRBJ1-3	TRBV19	TRBD1
TGTGCTAGTGGTTTGGAGGGGCCTCCCGGCGGCGCTGAAGCTTTCTTT	CASGLEGPPGGAEAFF	-	TRBJ1-1	TRBV12-5	-
TGCGCCAGCAGTGCGGTATATAGCAATCAGCCCCAGCATTTT	CASSAVYSNQPQHF	once	TRBJ1-5	TRBV10-2	-
TGTGCCAGCAGCGCGCAAACAGGGCAGCCCCAGCATTTT	CASSAQTGQPQHF	-	TRBJ1-5	TRBV5-6	-
TGTGCCAGTGGGGACATTACTACAAATGAAAAACTGTTTTTT	CASGDITTNEKLFF	few	TRBJ1-4	TRBV19	-
TGTGCCAGCAGCGACAGCAACTATGGCTACACCTTC	CASSDSNYGYTF	once	TRBJ1-2	TRBV6-6	-
TGTGCCAGTAAGAATCGGACGGGGGACACTGAAGCTTTCTTT	CASKNRTGDTEAFF	-	TRBJ1-1	TRBV5-4	-
TGTGCCAGCAGCCCATTCTACGGACCGGGAAGCTCCTACAATGAGCAGTTCTTC	CASSPFYGPGSSYNEQFF	few	TRBJ2-1	TRBV9	-
TGTGCCAGCAGCTTGGGACAGGGATGGGAGACCCAGTACTTC	CASSLGQGWETQYF	-	TRBJ2-5	TRBV5-8	TRBD1
TGTGCCAGCAGTGATTATTTTGAGACCCAGTACTTC	CASSDYFETQYF	-	TRBJ2-5	TRBV2	-
TGTGCCAGCAGCCCGTCCGGGACAGGGGGCTCCTACGAGCAGTACTTC	CASSPSGTGGSYEQYF	-	TRBJ2-7	TRBV7-2	TRBD1
TGTGCCAGCAGTTTATCTCCGAGTTATATCCACAATGAGCAGTTCTTC	CASSLSPSYIHNEQFF	-	TRBJ2-1	TRBV27	-
TGCAGCGTTGAAGGGGCTTTACATTTTGGCTACACCTTC	CSVEGALHFGYTF	-	TRBJ1-2	TRBV29-1	-
TGTGCCAGCAGCCCCGGGGTCTTGAACACTGAAGCTTTCTTT	CASSPGVLNTEAFF	-	TRBJ1-1	TRBV14	-
TGTGCCAGCAGCCAATGGCAGGATACTGAAGCTTTCTTT	CASSQWQDTEAFF	-	TRBJ1-1	TRBV3-1/TRBV3-2	-
TGTGCCAGCAGCGAAGCCGACAGGGGCAACACTGAAGCTTTCTTT	CASSEADRGNTEAFF	-	TRBJ1-1	TRBV9	TRBD1
TGTGCCAGCAGTTTAAGCCCACTAGCGGCTAGCACAGATACGCAGTATTTT	CASSLSPLAASTDTQYF	-	TRBJ2-3	TRBV27	TRBD2
TGCAGCGTCCCCGACAGCTATGGCTACACCTTC	CSVPDSYGYTF	once	TRBJ1-2	TRBV29-1	-
TGTGCCAGCAGTCAAAGGGTCCGAGACAGCTCCTACGAGCAGTACTTC	CASSQRVRDSSYEQYF	once	TRBJ2-7	TRBV13	-
TGTGCCAGCAGCCCCCGGAGGGAAGGACAGGGGCGAATTGGAAACACCATATATTTT	CASSPRREGQGRIGNTIYF	-	TRBJ1-3	TRBV9	TRBD1
TGTGCCAGCAGCGCGAGCGGGGATCCTTCCTACGAGCAGTACTTC	CASSASGDPSYEQYF	-	TRBJ2-7	TRBV9	TRBD2
TGTGCCAGTAGTTGGTCAGGGGTATCTAACTATGGCTACACCTTC	CASSWSGVSNYGYTF	-	TRBJ1-2	TRBV19	-
TGTGCCAGCGGTAGGGACAGTGGGGACGTGCAGTACTTC	CASGRDSGDVQYF	once	TRBJ2-7	TRBV19	TRBD1
TGTGCCAGCAGTTACAGCGTAGGCCCCGGGGAGCTGTTTTTT	CASSYSVGPGELFF	-	TRBJ2-2	TRBV6-2/TRBV6-3	-
TGTGCCAGCAGCTACTTTACAGGGGGCACTGAAGCTTTCTTT	CASSYFTGGTEAFF	-	TRBJ1-1	TRBV7-8	TRBD1
TGTGCCAGCAGTGAAACAGGGGGATTGTGGCAGCCCCAGCATTTT	CASSETGGLWQPQHF	many	TRBJ1-5	TRBV2	TRBD1
TGTGCCAGCATGGGGTGGCGGGTAAAAGAGTACGAGCAGTACTTC	CASMGWRVKEYEQYF	-	TRBJ2-7	TRBV2	-
TGCGCCAGCAGCCAAGAGGGACAGGGCGGGGGCTACACCTTC	CASSQEGQGGGYTF	few	TRBJ1-2	TRBV4-1	TRBD1
TGCGCCAGCAGCCAGAGGGAGAATTCACCCCTCCACTTT	CASSQRENSPLHF	-	TRBJ1-6	TRBV4-1	-
TGTGCCAGCAGCTTGGCCCCAGGGAAGGGAAACACCATATATTTT	CASSLAPGKGNTIYF	-	TRBJ1-3	TRBV5-5	-
TGTGCCAGCAGCCCCGCCAGTCCCTACGAGCAGTACTTC	CASSPASPYEQYF	-	TRBJ2-7	TRBV4-2	-
TGTGCCAGCAGTGTAACCGGGACAGACTACGATGAGCAGTTCTTC	CASSVTGTDYDEQFF	-	TRBJ2-1	TRBV2	TRBD1
TGTGCCAGCAGCCCCCGCGATTGGTACCAAGAGACCCAGTACTTC	CASSPRDWYQETQYF	-	TRBJ2-5	TRBV7-8	-